Listed below are T cell receptor beta chains from one sample, sequenced in a study of T-cell reconstitution after alpha-beta-depleted transplantation in children. In TCRdb, the PCR reads were re-called with MiXCR into one record per CDR3 protein. The sample consists of approximately 980,000 distinct CDR3 sequences, less than 30% of them appearing once. The source was PBMCs, mostly from graft donor cells, collected 360 days after TCRalphabeta/CD19-depleted stem cell transplant. These receptors all stem from a boy younger than two who had a stem cell transplant for SCID, so the T cells may come from the graft donor. CDR3s leave out the opening cysteine and the closing phenylalanine or tryptophan. Fields, in order: CDR3 length, V gene, CDR3 protein.

length: 12
V: TRBV4-3
CDR3: ASSQDNLNNEQF

length: 12
V: TRBV28
CDR3: ASSPGGQGYGYT

length: 16
V: TRBV11-2
CDR3: ASSLSSLAGGQGETQY

length: 10
V: TRBV7-9
CDR3: ASSLVGAWAF

length: 10
V: TRBV5-1
CDR3: ASSLGTETQY

length: 13
V: TRBV28
CDR3: ASSQKGRVGTEAF

length: 11
V: TRBV7-8
CDR3: ASSLPGRSEAF

length: 12
V: TRBV20-1
CDR3: SALTPGRSYEQY

length: 15
V: TRBV7-3
CDR3: ASSSRTSSIARNEQF

length: 14
V: TRBV6-1
CDR3: ASSPGQGVFADTQY

length: 14
V: TRBV6-2/TRBV6-3
CDR3: ASSYGLSGGSYEQY

length: 11
V: TRBV20-1
CDR3: SAPTRTSREAF

length: 13
V: TRBV5-1
CDR3: ASSRRSSVPDTQY

length: 13
V: TRBV20-1
CDR3: SANRDRGPTDTQY

length: 13
V: TRBV7-2
CDR3: ASSLLGPNTGELF

length: 11
V: TRBV29-1
CDR3: SVWSGGRNTIY

length: 13
V: TRBV29-1
CDR3: SVEAVRTGRREQY

length: 15
V: TRBV6-2/TRBV6-3
CDR3: ASSYQSGAERMDTQY

length: 16
V: TRBV7-6
CDR3: ASSPRTGGFPSNYGYT

length: 10
V: TRBV2
CDR3: ASSEQNSPLH

length: 12
V: TRBV19
CDR3: ASSTYREATEAF

length: 12
V: TRBV25-1
CDR3: ASGAGGPIYEQY

length: 14
V: TRBV5-6
CDR3: ASSSVRHRGPYEQY

length: 12
V: TRBV29-1
CDR3: SVVPAPYQETQY

length: 13
V: TRBV5-1
CDR3: ASSFLAGHTDTQY

length: 16
V: TRBV6-2/TRBV6-3
CDR3: ASSYGTSAKGGTDTQY

length: 15
V: TRBV4-1
CDR3: ASSQDRWREGDNEQF

length: 12
V: TRBV3-1
CDR3: ASSLLRASSEQY

length: 13
V: TRBV4-1
CDR3: ASSQDGAAERPLH

length: 12
V: TRBV7-2
CDR3: ASRQDRRGYGYT

length: 9
V: TRBV7-9
CDR3: VSSARWAQY

length: 12
V: TRBV20-1
CDR3: SARDPGLALPQY

length: 14
V: TRBV7-8
CDR3: ASTPPGRPSYSPLH

length: 12
V: TRBV12-3/TRBV12-4
CDR3: ASSLARGADEQY

length: 10
V: TRBV7-8
CDR3: ASSASLLGQY

length: 11
V: TRBV5-1
CDR3: ASSLSTTCGYT

length: 13
V: TRBV2
CDR3: ASRETSAQSDTQY

length: 12
V: TRBV12-3/TRBV12-4
CDR3: ASSGGLAGYEQY

length: 13
V: TRBV6-2/TRBV6-3
CDR3: ASKSGQGAKNEQF

length: 14
V: TRBV7-9
CDR3: ASSYHITGGEGKLF

length: 11
V: TRBV2
CDR3: ASNEEAYNEQF

length: 11
V: TRBV29-1
CDR3: SVDTPGTNEQF

length: 16
V: TRBV24-1
CDR3: ATSEAAKNSGPYNEQF

length: 13
V: TRBV25-1
CDR3: ASSELLGQKDEQF

length: 12
V: TRBV20-1
CDR3: SAPPGLHYNEQF

length: 13
V: TRBV12-3/TRBV12-4
CDR3: ASSPQGAGTGELF

length: 18
V: TRBV4-3
CDR3: ASSQEVRDSSVGNTGELF

length: 17
V: TRBV11-1
CDR3: ASSLVHNRDRGSNQPQH

length: 14
V: TRBV7-3
CDR3: ASSLWDRGSPYEQY